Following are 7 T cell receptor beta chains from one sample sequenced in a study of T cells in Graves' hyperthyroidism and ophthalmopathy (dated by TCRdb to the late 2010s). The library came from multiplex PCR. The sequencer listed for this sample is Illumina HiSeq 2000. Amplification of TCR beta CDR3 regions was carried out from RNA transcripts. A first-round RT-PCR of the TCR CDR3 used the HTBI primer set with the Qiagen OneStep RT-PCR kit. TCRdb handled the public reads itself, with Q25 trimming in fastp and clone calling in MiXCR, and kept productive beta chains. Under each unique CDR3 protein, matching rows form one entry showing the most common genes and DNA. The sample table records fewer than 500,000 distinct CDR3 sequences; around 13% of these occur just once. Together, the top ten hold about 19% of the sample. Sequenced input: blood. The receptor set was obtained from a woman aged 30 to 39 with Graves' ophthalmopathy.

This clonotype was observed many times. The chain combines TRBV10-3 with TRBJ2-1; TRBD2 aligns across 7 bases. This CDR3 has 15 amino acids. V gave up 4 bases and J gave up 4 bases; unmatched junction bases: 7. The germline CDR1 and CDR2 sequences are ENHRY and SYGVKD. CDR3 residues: CAISVLAGSYNEQFF. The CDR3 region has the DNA TGTGCCATCAGTGTATTAGCGGGTTCTTACAATGAGCAGTTCTTC.

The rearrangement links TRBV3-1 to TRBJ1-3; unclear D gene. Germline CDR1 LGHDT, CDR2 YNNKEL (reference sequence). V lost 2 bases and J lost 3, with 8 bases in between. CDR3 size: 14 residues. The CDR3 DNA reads TGTGCCAGCAGCCAAACCAGCTTTGGAAACACCATATATTTT. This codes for CASSQTSFGNTIYF.

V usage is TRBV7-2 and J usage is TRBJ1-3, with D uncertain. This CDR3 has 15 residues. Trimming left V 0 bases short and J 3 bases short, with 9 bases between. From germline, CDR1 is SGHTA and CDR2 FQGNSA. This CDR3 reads CASSLASGNGNTIYF. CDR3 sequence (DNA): TGTGCCAGCAGCTTAGCGTCCGGGAATGGAAACACCATATATTTT.

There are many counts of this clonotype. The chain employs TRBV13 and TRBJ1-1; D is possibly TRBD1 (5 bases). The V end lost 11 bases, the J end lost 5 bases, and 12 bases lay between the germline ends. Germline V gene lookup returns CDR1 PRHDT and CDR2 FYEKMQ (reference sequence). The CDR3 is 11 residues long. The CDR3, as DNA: TGTGCCGCTCACGAGGGGACTGAAGCTTTCTTT. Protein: CAAHEGTEAFF.

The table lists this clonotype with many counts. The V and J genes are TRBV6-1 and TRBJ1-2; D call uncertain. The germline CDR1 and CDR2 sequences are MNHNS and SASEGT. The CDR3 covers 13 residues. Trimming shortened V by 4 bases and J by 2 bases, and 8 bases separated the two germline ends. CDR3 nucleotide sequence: TGTGCCAGCAGTGCCGAAAGAAACTATGGCTACACCTTC. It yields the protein CASSAERNYGYTF.

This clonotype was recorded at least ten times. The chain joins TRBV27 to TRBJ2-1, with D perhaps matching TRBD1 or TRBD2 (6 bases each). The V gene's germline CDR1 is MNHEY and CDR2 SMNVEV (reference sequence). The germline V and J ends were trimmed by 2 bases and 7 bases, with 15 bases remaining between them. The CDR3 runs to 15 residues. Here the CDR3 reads CASSLRDQGGNEQFF. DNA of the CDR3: TGTGCCAGCAGTTTAAGGGATCAAGGGGGGAATGAGCAGTTCTTC.

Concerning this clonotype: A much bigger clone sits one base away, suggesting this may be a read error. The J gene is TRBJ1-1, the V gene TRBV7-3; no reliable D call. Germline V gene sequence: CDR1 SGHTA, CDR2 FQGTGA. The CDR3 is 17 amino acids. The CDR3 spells CASSLSGLLSMNNEAFF. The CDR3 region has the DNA TGTGCCAGCAGCTTAAGCGGTCTCCTCTCAATGAACAATGAAGCTTTCTTT.